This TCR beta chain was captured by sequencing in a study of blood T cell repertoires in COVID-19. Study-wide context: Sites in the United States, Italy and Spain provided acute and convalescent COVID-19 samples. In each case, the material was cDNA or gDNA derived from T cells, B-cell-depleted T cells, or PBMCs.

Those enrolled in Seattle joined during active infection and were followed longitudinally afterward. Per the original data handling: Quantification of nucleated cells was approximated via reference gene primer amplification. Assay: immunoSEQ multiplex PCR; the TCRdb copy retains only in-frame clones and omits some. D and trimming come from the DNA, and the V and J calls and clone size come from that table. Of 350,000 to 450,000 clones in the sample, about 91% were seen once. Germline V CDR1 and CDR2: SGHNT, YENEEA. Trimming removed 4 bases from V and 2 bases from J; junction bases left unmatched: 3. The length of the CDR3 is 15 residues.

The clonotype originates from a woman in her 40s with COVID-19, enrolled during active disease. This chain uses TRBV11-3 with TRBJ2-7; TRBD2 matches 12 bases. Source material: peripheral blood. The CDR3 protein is CASSSTSGSTYEQYF. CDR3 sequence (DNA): TGTGCCAGCAGCTCGACTAGCGGGAGCACCTACGAGCAGTACTTC.